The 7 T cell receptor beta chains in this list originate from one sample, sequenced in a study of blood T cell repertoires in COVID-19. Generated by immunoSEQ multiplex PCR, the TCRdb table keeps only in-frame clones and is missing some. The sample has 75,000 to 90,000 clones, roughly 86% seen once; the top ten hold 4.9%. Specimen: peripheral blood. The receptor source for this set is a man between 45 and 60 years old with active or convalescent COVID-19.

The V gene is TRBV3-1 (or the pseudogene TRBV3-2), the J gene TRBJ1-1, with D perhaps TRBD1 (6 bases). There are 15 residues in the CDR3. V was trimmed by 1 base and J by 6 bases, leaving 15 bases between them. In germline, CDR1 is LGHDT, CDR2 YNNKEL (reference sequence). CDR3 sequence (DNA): TGTGCCAGCAGCCAAGTGCCCAGGGGAGAGGCTGAAGCTTTCTTT. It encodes CASSQVPRGEAEAFF.

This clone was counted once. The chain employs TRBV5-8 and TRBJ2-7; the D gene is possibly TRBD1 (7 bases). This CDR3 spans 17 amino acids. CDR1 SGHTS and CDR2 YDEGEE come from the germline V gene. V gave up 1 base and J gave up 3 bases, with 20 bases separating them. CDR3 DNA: TGTGCCAGCAGCTTGTCGGGTCGGGGGACAGTCCACTACGAGCAGTACGTC. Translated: CASSLSGRGTVHYEQYV.

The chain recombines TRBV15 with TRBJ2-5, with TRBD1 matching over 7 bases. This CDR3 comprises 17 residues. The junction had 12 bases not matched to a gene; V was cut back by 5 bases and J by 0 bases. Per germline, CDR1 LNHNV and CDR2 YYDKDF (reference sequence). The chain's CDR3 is CATSGPTSDRNQETQYF. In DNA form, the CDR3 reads TGTGCCACCAGCGGGCCGACCTCGGACAGGAACCAAGAGACCCAGTACTTC.

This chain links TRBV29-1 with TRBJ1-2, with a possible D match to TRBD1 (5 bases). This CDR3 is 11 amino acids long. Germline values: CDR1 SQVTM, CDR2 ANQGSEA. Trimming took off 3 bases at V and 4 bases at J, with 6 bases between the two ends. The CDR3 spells CSVDRVYGYTF. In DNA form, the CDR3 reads TGCAGCGTTGACAGGGTCTATGGCTACACCTTC.

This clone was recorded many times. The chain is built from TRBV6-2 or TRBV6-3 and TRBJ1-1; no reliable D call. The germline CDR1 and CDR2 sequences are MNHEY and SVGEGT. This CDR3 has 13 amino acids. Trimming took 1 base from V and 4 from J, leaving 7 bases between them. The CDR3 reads CASSYYAVTEAFF. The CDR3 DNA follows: TGTGCCAGCAGTTACTATGCAGTCACTGAAGCTTTCTTT.

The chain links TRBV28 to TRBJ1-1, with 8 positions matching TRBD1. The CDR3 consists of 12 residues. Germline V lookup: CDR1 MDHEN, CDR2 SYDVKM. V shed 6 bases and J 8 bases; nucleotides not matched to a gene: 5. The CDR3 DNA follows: TGTGCCAGCAGGCTCCGGGACAGGGAAGCTTTCTTT. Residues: CASRLRDREAFF. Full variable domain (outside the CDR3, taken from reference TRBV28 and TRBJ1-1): DVKVTQSSRYLVKRTGEKVFLECVQDMDHENMFWYRQDPGLGLRLIYFSYDVKMKEKGDIPEGYSVSREKKERFSLILESASTNQTSMYLCASRLRDREAFFGQGTRLTVV.

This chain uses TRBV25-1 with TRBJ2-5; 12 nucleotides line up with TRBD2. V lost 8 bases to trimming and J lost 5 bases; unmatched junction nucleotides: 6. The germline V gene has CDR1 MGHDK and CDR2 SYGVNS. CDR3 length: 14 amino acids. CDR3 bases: TGTGCCAGCGCTCTAGCGGGGGGGCCTGAGACCCAGTACTTC. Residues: CASALAGGPETQYF.